Shown below are 5 T cell receptor beta chains from a single sample sequenced in a study of identical twins. TCRdb re-called the 5' RACE reads with MiXCR, one entry per CDR3 protein. This sample carries 1.5 million to 2 million distinct CDR3 sequences, 25% to 35% of them seen once, and the ten largest clones take approximately 0.29%. The sample consisted of cord blood. The receptor source for this set is a newborn girl in good health.

The rearrangement uses TRBV20-1 and TRBJ2-3; D call uncertain. The V and J ends lost 5 bases and 0 bases respectively, with 18 bases between them. CDR3 length: 16 amino acids. The germline V gene has CDR1 DFQATT and CDR2 SNEGSKA (reference sequence). The CDR3 sequence: CSAGIVVGSSTDTQYF. In DNA form, the CDR3 reads TGCAGTGCTGGGATAGTGGTGGGCTCTAGCACAGATACGCAGTATTTT.

The sample holds a few counts of this clonotype. The chain couples TRBV2 to TRBJ2-5; a possible D gene is TRBD2 (5 bases). Germline CDR1 is SNHLY and CDR2 is FYNNEI. The CDR3 totals 14 residues. V was clipped by 4 bases and J by 5 bases, with 14 bases between them. CDR3 in DNA: TGTGCCAGCAGTGTTACCGGACTCAGTGAGACCCAGTACTTC. Protein: CASSVTGLSETQYF. Full variable domain (outside the CDR3, taken from reference TRBV2 and TRBJ2-5): EPEVTQTPSHQVTQMGQEVILRCVPISNHLYFYWYRQILGQKVEFLVSFYNNEISEKSEIFDDQFSVERPDGSNFTLKIRSTKLEDSAMYFCASSVTGLSETQYFGPGTRLLVL.

The chain has TRBV5-8 and TRBJ2-1; a weak D match, TRBD1 (6 bases). Germline loops: CDR1 SGHTS, CDR2 YDEGEE. V dropped 2 bases and J dropped 14 bases, with 17 bases sitting between them. The CDR3 sequence is 13 residues long. This chain's CDR3 is CASSFTVGGRKFF. The CDR3 DNA reads as TGTGCCAGCAGCTTTACCGTAGGGGGTCGCAAGTTCTTC.

J is TRBJ2-5 and V is TRBV25-1; the match to TRBD2 covers 7 bases. The J segment lost 7 bases and the V segment lost 7 bases, leaving 6 bases of the junction unmatched. Germline CDR1 and CDR2: MGHDK and SYGVNS. This CDR3 is built from 12 residues. This CDR3 reads CASTTREGTQYF. CDR3 coding DNA: TGTGCCAGCACCACGAGGGAGGGGACCCAGTACTTC.

The chain carries TRBV14 and TRBJ2-4, with D possibly called TRBD1 or TRBD2 (6 bases each). The DNA end is more similar to TRBJ2-7, so the J call may be wrong. Germline lookup yields CDR1 SGHDN and CDR2 FVKESK. The CDR3 has 15 residues. CDR3 bases: TGTGCCAGCAGCCGCGGGGACATCCCACACTACGAGCAGTACTTC. Translation: CASSRGDIPHYEQYF.